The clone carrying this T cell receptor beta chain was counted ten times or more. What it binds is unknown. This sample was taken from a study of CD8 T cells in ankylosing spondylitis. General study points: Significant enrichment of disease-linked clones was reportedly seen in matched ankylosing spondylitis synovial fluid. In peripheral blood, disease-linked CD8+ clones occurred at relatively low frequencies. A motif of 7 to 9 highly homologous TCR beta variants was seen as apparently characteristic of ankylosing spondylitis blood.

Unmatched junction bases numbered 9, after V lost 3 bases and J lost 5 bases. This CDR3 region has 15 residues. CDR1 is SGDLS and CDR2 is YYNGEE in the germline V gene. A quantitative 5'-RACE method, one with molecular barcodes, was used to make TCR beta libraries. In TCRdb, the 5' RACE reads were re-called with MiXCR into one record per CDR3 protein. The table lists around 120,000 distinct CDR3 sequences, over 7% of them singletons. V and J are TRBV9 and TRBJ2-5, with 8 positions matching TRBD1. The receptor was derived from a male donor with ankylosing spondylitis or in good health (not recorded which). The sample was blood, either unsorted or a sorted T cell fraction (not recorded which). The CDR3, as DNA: TGTGCCAGCAGCGACCAGGGGGCTGTCGGGGAGACCCAGTACTTC. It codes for CASSDQGAVGETQYF.